The 25 T cell receptor beta chains presented below share a single source sample, sequenced in a study of beta chain features in type 1 diabetes. cDNA synthesis used the whole RNA isolate, giving expressed TCRB sequences. The method was immunoSEQ multiplex PCR; TCRdb's version includes in-frame clones alone and lacks a portion of them. The sample yields about 360,000 clones, roughly 12% seen once. Sequenced material: naive CD4+ T cells from blood. The origin of the receptors is a man younger than 35 in good health.

Here the CDR3 DNA reads TGTGCCAGCAGCCAAGCGGACTTTAAGGGCTACACCTTC. Translated, it gives CASSQADFKGYTF. The gene calls are TRBV4-2 and TRBJ1-2; D is unclear. There are 13 residues in the CDR3. Trimming pared 1 base from V and 8 bases from J, leaving 11 bases between. Germline loops: CDR1 LGHNA, CDR2 YNFKEQ.

The V call is TRBV6-1, the J call TRBJ2-3; 12 nucleotides align to TRBD2. CDR3 size: 15 residues. Germline values: CDR1 MNHNS, CDR2 SASEGT. Trimming removed 8 bases from V and 1 base from J; junction bases left unmatched: 4. This CDR3 reads CASSLAGGGTDTQYF. As DNA, the CDR3 is TGTGCCAGCTCCCTAGCGGGGGGGGGCACAGATACGCAGTATTTT.

This clone has just a few counts. This chain joins TRBV6-4 and TRBJ2-3, with a tentative D call TRBD2 (5 bases). Trimming pared 6 bases from V and 2 bases from J, leaving 9 bases between. The CDR3 extends over 13 amino acids. In germline, CDR1 is MRHNA, CDR2 SNTAGT. The CDR3 DNA reads TGTGCCAGCAGCCCGGGATCCACAGATACGCAGTATTTT. Encoded protein: CASSPGSTDTQYF.

The chain is built from TRBV6-5 and TRBJ2-7; perhaps TRBD2 as D (6 bases). This CDR3 is 14 amino acids long. V gave up 5 bases and J gave up 2 bases, with 13 bases separating them. Germline CDR1 is MNHEY and CDR2 is SVGAGI. Here the CDR3 DNA reads TGTGCCAGCAGTCCTCTTGGAGGGACCTACGAGCAGTACTTC. Translated, it gives CASSPLGGTYEQYF.

The V gene is TRBV4-2, the J gene TRBJ2-2; D unclear. CDR1 and CDR2 (germline): LGHNA, YNFKEQ. With 1 base removed from V and 3 bases from J, the gap between germline ends came to 6 bases. CDR3 length equals 14 residues. CDR3 coding DNA: TGTGCCAGCAGCCAAGTAAGAGACACCGGGGAGCTGTTTTTT. Encoded protein: CASSQVRDTGELFF.

The chain carries TRBV2 and TRBJ2-1, with a tentative D call TRBD1 (6 bases). CDR3 length: 16 residues. The ends were cut back, 2 bases at V and 5 bases at J, with 16 bases in the middle. The germline V gene encodes CDR1 SNHLY and CDR2 FYNNEI. DNA for the CDR3: TGTGCCAGCAGTGAAAGTTTGGCAGGGGAAAACAATGAGCAGTTCTTC. It specifies CASSESLAGENNEQFF.

This clone was counted between two and nine times. The rearrangement uses TRBV13 and TRBJ1-6; D is perhaps TRBD1 (6 bases). Per germline, CDR1 PRHDT and CDR2 FYEKMQ (reference sequence). V was shortened by 6 bases and J by 4 bases, with 7 bases between the two germline ends. The CDR3 totals 13 residues. CDR3 sequence reads: CASRDRYNSPLHF. As DNA, the CDR3 is TGTGCCAGCAGAGACAGGTATAATTCACCCCTCCACTTT.

V gene TRBV23-1 combines with J gene TRBJ1-1; 8 bases align to TRBD1. TRBV23-1 is an ORF, and what it does is uncertain. V trimming: 4 bases; J trimming: 11 bases; junction bases outside the gene matches: 12. This CDR3 region has 14 residues. The CDR3 bases are TGCGCCAGCAGTCCCCGACAGGGGCCCCAAACGGCTTTCTTT. Amino acids: CASSPRQGPQTAFF.

This clone has only a few counts. The chain combines TRBV7-3 with TRBJ2-2; 7 bases align to TRBD2. Per germline, CDR1 SGHTA and CDR2 FQGTGA. The CDR3 consists of 14 residues. After removal of 4 bases from V and 6 bases from J, the junction contained 5 bases not matched to a gene. The CDR3 DNA follows: TGTGCCAGCAGCTCGGGGGGAACCCCCGGGGAGCTGTTTTTT. This translates into CASSSGGTPGELFF.

This clone was recorded a few times. The rearrangement links TRBV16 to TRBJ2-7; 9 nucleotides agree with TRBD2. Germline-derived CDR1 and CDR2 are KGHSY and FQNENV. This CDR3 is built from 20 residues. The V gene end was trimmed by 2 bases and the J gene end by 3 bases; junction bases not matched to a gene: 20. The CDR3 is CASSQRSSGIRIGGFYEQYF. In DNA form, the CDR3 reads TGTGCCAGCAGCCAACGGTCTAGCGGGATTCGAATCGGGGGGTTCTACGAGCAGTACTTC. Variable domain in full (rest from reference TRBV16 and TRBJ2-7): GEEVAQTPKHLVRGEGQKAKLYCAPIKGHSYVFWYQQVLKNEFKFLISFQNENVFDETGMPKERFSAKCLPNSPCSLEIQATKLEDSAVYFCASSQRSSGIRIGGFYEQYFGPGTRLTVT.

This chain joins TRBV9 and TRBJ1-2, with a possible D match to TRBD1 (6 bases). In germline, CDR1 is SGDLS, CDR2 YYNGEE. This CDR3 has 16 amino acids. The V gene lost 0 bases and the J gene lost 4 bases, with 16 bases spanning the gap. The CDR3 protein is CASSVDPGERGYGYTF. CDR3 nucleotides: TGTGCCAGCAGCGTAGACCCAGGGGAACGAGGCTATGGCTACACCTTC.

This chain links TRBV6-5 with TRBJ2-3; D may be TRBD2 (5 bases). V was pared by 6 bases and J by 14 bases, with 21 bases between. The CDR3 consists of 13 residues. Germline CDR1 is MNHEY and CDR2 is SVGAGI. CDR3 sequence: CASSAHLDGNWYF. DNA of the CDR3: TGTGCCAGCAGCGCTCACCTAGACGGGAATTGGTATTTT.

This clone was detected only a few times. The genes are TRBV30 and TRBJ2-7, with 7 nucleotides matching TRBD1. After removal of 3 bases from V and 3 bases from J, the junction contained 11 bases not matched to a gene. There are 15 residues in the CDR3. The germline gives CDR1 GTSNPN, CDR2 SVGIG (reference sequence). CDR3 loop: CAWREKTGKYYEQYF. The CDR3 nucleotides read TGTGCCTGGAGAGAGAAGACAGGGAAATACTACGAGCAGTACTTC.

This clone appeared a few times. V is TRBV7-2 and J is TRBJ2-3; 10 bases agree with TRBD2. This CDR3 region has 17 residues. The germline gives CDR1 SGHTA, CDR2 FQGNSA. V dropped 1 base and J dropped 4; count of bases not matched to a gene: 8. The CDR3 DNA is TGTGCCAGCAGCTTAGTTTGGTCTAGCGGGGGTTCAGATACGCAGTATTTT. This gives the protein CASSLVWSSGGSDTQYF.

This clone was seen more than once but under ten times. The chain links TRBV6-5 to TRBJ2-3; possible D gene TRBD1, 5 bases. Trimming removed 2 bases at V and 2 bases at J, with 11 bases between. The CDR3 totals 15 residues. Germline values: CDR1 MNHEY, CDR2 SVGAGI. The CDR3 coding sequence is TGTGCCAGCAGTTACCAGGGATATTACACAGATACGCAGTATTTT. Its translation is CASSYQGYYTDTQYF.

The chain employs TRBV4-2 and TRBJ1-3; unclear D gene. V gave up 0 bases and J gave up 2 bases, with 14 bases separating them. Germline CDR1 is LGHNA and CDR2 is YNFKEQ. The CDR3 covers 17 residues. CDR3 sequence (DNA): TGTGCCAGCAGCCAAGATAGACGGAGAAGTACTGGAAACACCATATATTTT. Residues: CASSQDRRRSTGNTIYF.

This rearrangement joins TRBV7-2 to TRBJ2-7; 8 nucleotides line up with TRBD1. CDR1 is SGHTA, CDR2 FQGNSA, per germline. The CDR3 runs to 15 residues. V trimming: 1 base; J trimming: 4 bases; junction bases outside the gene matches: 6. CDR3 protein: CASSLGGQGLYEQYF. CDR3 bases: TGTGCCAGCAGCTTAGGTGGACAGGGACTTTACGAGCAGTACTTC.

The CDR3 sequence is CASSLGDMNGQYF. In DNA form, the CDR3 reads TGTGCCAGCAGCTTAGGAGACATGAACGGGCAGTACTTC. The chain joins TRBV7-8 to TRBJ2-7; no reliable D call. V was cut by 1 base and J by 9 bases, with 13 bases left in between. Germline V lookup: CDR1 SGHVS, CDR2 FQNEAQ. This CDR3 region has 13 residues.

This clone was picked up a small number of times. The V and J genes are TRBV5-4 and TRBJ1-4; 8 nucleotides agree with TRBD1. J lost 6 bases, V lost 3 bases, and 4 bases had no gene match. Germline assignment: CDR1 SGHNT and CDR2 YYREEE (reference sequence). This CDR3 comprises 14 residues. CDR3 DNA: TGTGCCAGCAGCTCGGACAGGGATTATGAAAAACTGTTTTTT. Its protein is CASSSDRDYEKLFF. Full variable domain (missing parts from reference TRBV5-4 and TRBJ1-4): ETGVTQSPTHLIKTRGQQVTLRCSSQSGHNTVSWYQQALGQGPQFIFQYYREEENGRGNFPPRFSGLQFPNYSSELNVNALELDDSALYLCASSSDRDYEKLFFGSGTQLSVL.

Only a few counts were recorded for this clone. V is TRBV7-9 and J is TRBJ1-2; unclear D gene. The CDR3 is 15 residues long. The germline V gene encodes CDR1 SEHNR and CDR2 FQNEAQ (reference sequence). Trimming removed 5 bases from V and 4 bases from J, with 17 bases in between. The CDR3 DNA reads TGTGCCAGCAGCGGGAGACCCCAAGTTGGCTATGGCTACACCTTC. This sequence encodes CASSGRPQVGYGYTF.

The chain's CDR3 is CASSRPPRGEQYF. The CDR3, as DNA: TGTGCCAGCAGCCGTCCCCCCAGAGGCGAGCAGTACTTC. The chain combines TRBV6-5 with TRBJ2-7; no definite D call. The CDR3 spans 13 residues. Germline lookup yields CDR1 MNHEY and CDR2 SVGAGI. Trimming stripped 6 bases from V and 6 bases from J, with 15 bases between.

V is TRBV2 and J is TRBJ2-1; D gene uncertain. The germline V and J ends were trimmed by 4 bases and 0 bases, with 7 bases remaining between them. This CDR3 comprises 14 residues. CDR1 is SNHLY and CDR2 is FYNNEI in the germline V gene. The CDR3 coding sequence is TGTGCCAGCAGTGGCTATCCCTCCTACAATGAGCAGTTCTTC. It specifies CASSGYPSYNEQFF.

There are a few counts of this clone. The rearrangement joins TRBV7-2 to TRBJ1-2; 7 positions agree with TRBD1. V gave up 4 bases and J gave up 7 bases; unmatched junction bases: 9. The germline V gene encodes CDR1 SGHTA and CDR2 FQGNSA. The CDR3 totals 14 residues. In nucleotides, the CDR3 is TGTGCCAGCAGCTCGATGAAGACAGGGTTTGGCTACACCTTC. The encoded protein is CASSSMKTGFGYTF.

The rearrangement uses TRBV18 and TRBJ1-5, with 8 positions matching TRBD1. This CDR3 contains 14 residues. The V gene end was trimmed by 4 bases and the J gene end by 6 bases; junction bases not matched to a gene: 5. Germline V gene data show CDR1 as KGHSH and CDR2 as LQKENI. CDR3 DNA sequence: TGTGCCAGCTCACTGGACAGGGTGAGTCAGCCCCAGCATTTT. Amino acids: CASSLDRVSQPQHF.

The chain recombines TRBV10-3 with TRBJ1-6; D remains unclear. V dropped 7 bases and J dropped 9 bases, with 13 bases sitting between them. The germline gives CDR1 ENHRY, CDR2 SYGVKD. This CDR3 has 13 amino acids. CDR3 DNA: TGTGCCATCACCGGCAGGTTGATTTCACCCCTCCACTTT. It is translated as CAITGRLISPLHF.